The present entry profiles one T cell receptor beta chain with its context. A clone one base away is much larger, so this may be a read error. The data originate from a study of CDR3 diversity in severe acne. TCRdb redid the calling of the PCR reads with MiXCR, one entry per CDR3 protein. The sample carries over 85,000 distinct CDR3 sequences, about half recorded once. Source material: blood. This TCR was sampled from a male donor with acne.

The CDR3 spells CASSLDSDTEAFF. CDR3 coding DNA: TGTGCCAGCAGCTTAGATAGTGACACTGAAGCTTTCTTT. This chain uses TRBV7-9 with TRBJ1-1; D is undetermined. CDR1 and CDR2 (germline): SEHNR, FQNEAQ (reference sequence). V was cut by 1 base and J by 3 bases, with 6 bases left in between. CDR3 length: 13 amino acids. The full variable domain, completed using reference TRBV7-9 and TRBJ1-1, is DTGVSQNPRHKITKRGQNVTFRCDPISEHNRLYWYRQTLGQGPEFLTYFQNEAQLEKSRLLSDRFSAERPKGSFSTLEIQRTEQGDSAMYLCASSLDSDTEAFFGQGTRLTVV.